Below are 30 T cell receptor beta chains sequenced from a single sample in a study of blood T cell repertoires in COVID-19. Here immunoSEQ multiplex PCR was the method, and the copy in TCRdb shows in-frame clones only, minus some. The sample records 250,000 to 350,000 clones, approximately 84% being singletons. Sequenced input: peripheral blood. The receptors originated from a human donor with COVID-19, enrolled during active disease. The donor label of this sample is uncertain.

This chain connects TRBV25-1 to TRBJ1-1; the match to TRBD1 covers 7 bases. From germline, CDR1 is MGHDK and CDR2 SYGVNS. V lost 6 bases and J lost 4; bases outside the gene matches: 5. The CDR3 sequence is 13 residues long. The CDR3 region is CASRQGQGTEAFF. In DNA form, the CDR3 reads TGTGCCAGCAGACAGGGGCAGGGCACTGAAGCTTTCTTT.

This sequence joins TRBV3-1 (or the pseudogene TRBV3-2) and TRBJ2-7; 7 bases align to TRBD2. CDR1 LGHDT and CDR2 YNNKEL come from the germline V gene (reference sequence). V dropped 4 bases and J dropped 1; count of bases not matched to a gene: 4. CDR3 size: 14 residues. CDR3 region: CASSRGRQSYEQYF. DNA of the CDR3: TGTGCCAGCAGCCGCGGGAGACAGTCCTACGAGCAGTACTTC.

This chain connects TRBV20-1 to TRBJ2-7; D gene ambiguous. Trimming took 3 bases from V and 0 from J, leaving 6 bases between them. The CDR3 sequence is 12 residues long. The germline CDR1 and CDR2 sequences are DFQATT and SNEGSKA (reference sequence). The CDR3 sequence: CSASPFSYEQYF. The CDR3 DNA reads TGCAGTGCTAGTCCCTTCTCCTACGAGCAGTACTTC.

The gene calls are TRBV18 and TRBJ1-1, with 10 bases matching TRBD1. The CDR3 sequence is 17 residues long. V lost 2 bases and J lost 1; bases outside the gene matches: 7. The V gene's germline CDR1 is KGHSH and CDR2 LQKENI. The CDR3: CASSPGVTGGRNTEAFF. The DNA of the CDR3 is TGTGCCAGCTCACCAGGGGTGACAGGGGGCAGGAACACTGAAGCTTTCTTT.

V gene TRBV4-3 combines with J gene TRBJ1-4, with 9 bases matching TRBD1. Unmatched junction bases numbered 5, after V lost 4 bases and J lost 8 bases. Per germline, CDR1 LGHNA and CDR2 YSLEER. The CDR3 sequence is 14 residues long. The CDR3 region has the DNA TGCGCCAGCAGCCCGACAGGGGGTTGGGAAAAACTGTTTTTT. Its protein product is CASSPTGGWEKLFF.

J is TRBJ2-7 and V is TRBV11-3; 8 bases agree with TRBD2. Germline loops: CDR1 SGHNT, CDR2 YENEEA. This CDR3 region has 15 residues. After removal of 5 bases from V and 0 bases from J, the junction contained 6 bases not matched to a gene. CDR3 sequence: CASSPGGGSSYEQYF. CDR3 in DNA: TGTGCCAGCAGCCCCGGGGGGGGCAGCTCCTACGAGCAGTACTTC.

The gene calls are TRBV28 and TRBJ1-1, with D perhaps matching TRBD1 (5 bases). CDR1 is MDHEN, CDR2 SYDVKM, per germline. With 11 bases removed from V and 5 bases from J, the gap between germline ends came to 18 bases. This CDR3 contains 13 residues. The CDR3: CAGGVGGRTEAFF. The DNA for the CDR3 is TGTGCCGGGGGGGTGGGCGGACGAACTGAAGCTTTCTTT.

V usage is TRBV7-9 and J usage is TRBJ1-1; D remains ambiguous. Trimming pared 6 bases from V and 5 bases from J, leaving 22 bases between. This CDR3 is built from 16 residues. Germline CDR1 is SEHNR and CDR2 is FQNEAQ (reference sequence). The CDR3 is CASSSLGGRSRTEAFF. The CDR3 DNA sequence: TGTGCCAGCAGTTCATTAGGTGGGCGCTCAAGAACTGAAGCTTTCTTT.

The chain is built from TRBV28 and TRBJ1-2; tentatively, D is TRBD1 (6 bases). The germline gives CDR1 MDHEN, CDR2 SYDVKM. The CDR3 covers 13 residues. V was trimmed by 10 bases and J by 7 bases, leaving 19 bases between them. Written as DNA, the CDR3 is TGTGCCACCAAGACAGGAACCTCGGGTGGCTACACCTTC. Translated: CATKTGTSGGYTF.

The chain combines TRBV28 with TRBJ1-2, with D perhaps matching TRBD1 (6 bases). Germline V gives CDR1 MDHEN, CDR2 SYDVKM. The ends were cut back, 5 bases at V and 1 base at J, with 11 bases in the middle. The CDR3 runs 14 residues. CDR3 protein: CASSIDRLNYGYTF. The CDR3 nucleotides are TGTGCCAGCAGTATCGACAGGCTTAACTATGGCTACACCTTC.

The chain is built from TRBV7-2 and TRBJ2-3; 7 bases line up with TRBD2. V dropped 2 bases and J dropped 2; count of bases not matched to a gene: 7. Germline values: CDR1 SGHTA, CDR2 FQGNSA. The CDR3 has 16 residues. In DNA form, the CDR3 reads TGTGCCAGCAGCTTAAGCCTAGCGGTCTACACAGATACGCAGTATTTT. Its protein is CASSLSLAVYTDTQYF.

This chain links TRBV18 with TRBJ1-1; D is unclear. The CDR3 sequence is 12 residues long. Germline values: CDR1 KGHSH, CDR2 LQKENI. The V gene lost 8 bases and the J gene lost 1 base, with 8 bases spanning the gap. The chain's CDR3 is CASTRGNTEAFF. The CDR3 DNA reads TGTGCCAGCACTCGGGGGAACACTGAAGCTTTCTTT.

The chain joins TRBV5-1 to TRBJ1-2, with D unclear. The CDR3 covers 13 residues. CDR1 is SGHRS and CDR2 is YFSETQ in the germline V gene. With 9 bases removed from V and 2 bases from J, the gap between germline ends came to 14 bases. CDR3 sequence: CATKSPENYGYTF. The CDR3 DNA is TGCGCCACCAAAAGCCCTGAGAACTATGGCTACACCTTC.

This chain connects TRBV18 to TRBJ1-5; 10 positions match TRBD1. V trimming: 5 bases; J trimming: 9 bases; junction bases outside the gene matches: 7. CDR1 is KGHSH and CDR2 is LQKENI in the germline V gene. This CDR3 spans 14 amino acids. The DNA of the CDR3 is TGTGCCAGCTCAGAGACAGGGGGCGAGGGGCCCCAGCATTTT. It codes for CASSETGGEGPQHF.

The rearrangement links TRBV19 to TRBJ1-5; weak D call: TRBD1 (6 bases). CDR3 length: 14 amino acids. Trimming shortened V by 6 bases and J by 3 bases, and 12 bases separated the two germline ends. From germline, CDR1 is LNHDA and CDR2 SQIVND (reference sequence). This CDR3 is CASRTGATNQPQHF. The CDR3 DNA follows: TGTGCCAGTAGGACAGGAGCGACCAATCAGCCCCAGCATTTT.

This chain uses TRBV12-3 or TRBV12-4 with TRBJ1-2; TRBD1 matches 9 bases. After removal of 3 bases from V and 7 bases from J, the junction contained 3 bases not matched to a gene. The CDR3 is made up of 13 amino acids. The CDR3 nucleotides are TGTGCCAGCAGTTTTGGGACAGGGCTTGGCTACACCTTC. Its protein is CASSFGTGLGYTF.

J is TRBJ2-3 and V is TRBV6-1; TRBD2 is a possible D gene (5 bases). The CDR3 extends over 13 amino acids. The V end was cut by 2 bases, the J end by 7 bases, with 10 bases between. Germline V lookup: CDR1 MNHNS, CDR2 SASEGT. As DNA, the CDR3 is TGTGCCAGCAGTGAATCTCCGGGGAATACGCAGTATTTT. This encodes CASSESPGNTQYF.

The rearrangement uses TRBV19 and TRBJ2-1; possible D gene TRBD2, 6 bases. From germline, CDR1 is LNHDA and CDR2 SQIVND (reference sequence). Deletions cut 5 bases from V and 2 bases from J, with 7 bases between. The CDR3 sequence is 13 residues long. The CDR3: CASSGGAYNEQFF. CDR3 nucleotides: TGTGCCAGTAGTGGCGGGGCCTACAATGAGCAGTTCTTC.

The chain joins TRBV19 to TRBJ2-3; 11 nucleotides line up with TRBD2. V lost 4 bases, J lost 6 bases, and 0 bases stayed unmatched. Looked up from germline, CDR1 is LNHDA and CDR2 is SQIVND (reference sequence). This CDR3 has 13 residues. CDR3 sequence reads: CASSTSGRDTQYF. The DNA for the CDR3 is TGTGCCAGTAGTACTAGCGGGAGGGATACGCAGTATTTT.

CDR3 nucleotide sequence: TGCGCCAGCAGCCAAGAGGCTAGCGGGGCGAACACCGGGGAGCTGTTTTTT. Translating gives CASSQEASGANTGELFF. The genes are TRBV4-1 and TRBJ2-2, with TRBD2 matching over 9 bases. This CDR3 spans 17 amino acids. Germline assignment: CDR1 MGHRA and CDR2 YSYEKL. V was clipped by 0 bases and J by 0 bases; unmatched bases: 2.

The V and J genes are TRBV9 and TRBJ1-2; a possible D gene is TRBD1 (5 bases). There are 14 residues in the CDR3. Germline loops: CDR1 SGDLS, CDR2 YYNGEE. Trimming left V 4 bases short and J 8 bases short, with 18 bases between. The CDR3 loop reads CASSPSGGGFGYTF. CDR3 nucleotide sequence: TGTGCCAGCAGCCCTTCGGGGGGAGGCTTCGGCTACACCTTC.

This rearrangement joins TRBV9 to TRBJ2-5, with TRBD2 as a possible D gene (5 bases). CDR3 length: 15 residues. In germline, CDR1 is SGDLS, CDR2 YYNGEE. The V and J ends lost 0 bases and 2 bases respectively, with 11 bases between them. The CDR3 spells CASSVDLRGQETQYF. CDR3 DNA sequence: TGTGCCAGCAGCGTAGATTTACGGGGTCAAGAGACCCAGTACTTC.

V is TRBV6-5 and J is TRBJ1-3; a weak D match, TRBD1 (5 bases). Deletions cut 3 bases from V and 2 bases from J, with 11 bases between. The CDR3 is made up of 15 amino acids. Germline V gene data show CDR1 as MNHEY and CDR2 as SVGAGI. The CDR3 DNA reads as TGTGCCAGCAGTTATTTTGGGGGGACTGGAAACACCATATATTTT. It codes for CASSYFGGTGNTIYF.

The chain links TRBV6-6 to TRBJ1-3, with unresolved D. The germline V gene has CDR1 MNHNY and CDR2 SVGAGI (reference sequence). The germline V and J ends were trimmed by 4 bases and 0 bases, with 10 bases remaining between them. This CDR3 comprises 15 residues. CDR3 sequence (DNA): TGTGCCAGCAGTTTGGCAGGCGTCTCTGGAAACACCATATATTTT. Translated: CASSLAGVSGNTIYF.

This clone was counted once. In DNA, the CDR3 is TGTGCCAGCGCACCTTTCGGGGTCCGAGAGGAGCAGTACTTC. Amino acids: CASAPFGVREEQYF. The chain employs TRBV27 and TRBJ2-7; possible D gene TRBD2, 5 bases. Germline CDR1 is MNHEY and CDR2 is SMNVEV (reference sequence). The germline V and J ends were trimmed by 8 bases and 7 bases, with 21 bases remaining between them. This CDR3 has 14 residues.

The chain employs TRBV18 and TRBJ2-7, with 8 bases matching TRBD2. Germline values: CDR1 KGHSH, CDR2 LQKENI. The junction had 8 bases not matched to a gene; V was cut back by 0 bases and J by 7 bases. The CDR3 runs 15 residues. The CDR3 is CASSPPTGGPREQYF. CDR3 bases: TGTGCCAGCTCACCACCGACGGGAGGGCCCCGGGAGCAGTACTTC.

The chain is built from TRBV30 and TRBJ1-2, with 12 bases aligning to TRBD1. Trimming cost V 6 bases and J 8 bases; bases outside gene matches: 7. Germline assignment: CDR1 GTSNPN and CDR2 SVGIG (reference sequence). The CDR3 spans 13 residues. CDR3 sequence: CACGTGGAGGYTF. The CDR3 region has the DNA TGTGCCTGCGGGACAGGGGGCGCGGGAGGCTACACCTTC. Complete variable domain (other parts from reference TRBV30 and TRBJ1-2): SQTIHQWPATLVQPVGSPLSLECTVEGTSNPNLYWYRQAAGRGLQLLFYSVGIGQISSEVPQNLSASRPQDRQFILSSKKLLLSDSGFYLCACGTGGAGGYTFGSGTRLTVV.

The CDR3 DNA reads TGCGCCGGGGGGACAGGCGGAGAGACCCAGTACTTC. This codes for CAGGTGGETQYF. V usage is TRBV10-2 and J usage is TRBJ2-5; 8 bases are shared with TRBD1. The V segment lost 11 bases and the J segment 4 bases; nucleotides outside the gene matches: 6. The germline CDR1 and CDR2 sequences are WSHSY and SAAADI. The CDR3 consists of 12 residues.

This chain joins TRBV9 and TRBJ1-1; the match to TRBD1 covers 9 bases. Germline V gene lookup returns CDR1 SGDLS and CDR2 YYNGEE. Trimming at V came to 4 bases and at J to 4 bases, leaving 5 bases not matched to a gene. This CDR3 has 14 residues. Here the CDR3 DNA reads TGTGCCAGCAGCCCTATGACAGGGGGCACTGAAGCTTTCTTT. Protein: CASSPMTGGTEAFF.

This chain connects TRBV6-6 to TRBJ1-2; D call uncertain. CDR3 size: 14 residues. Germline-derived CDR1 and CDR2 are MNHNY and SVGAGI (reference sequence). V was shortened by 5 bases and J by 8 bases, with 18 bases between the two germline ends. The chain's CDR3 is CASSPPAGSAGYTF. CDR3 sequence (DNA): TGTGCCAGCAGTCCCCCGGCGGGATCCGCCGGCTACACCTTC.